This section outlines one T cell receptor (beta chain) sequence together with its context. The data were obtained in a study of blood T cell repertoires in COVID-19. Looking at the study overall: Specimens from acute and convalescent COVID-19 originated in the United States, Italy and Spain. PBMCs, B-cell-depleted T cells, or T cells provided the cDNA or gDNA that made up the material.

The data were produced by immunoSEQ multiplex PCR, yet TCRdb's version contains in-frame clones alone and is incomplete. This sample has about 24,000 clones, with 80% to 90% found just once. Germline V gene sequence: CDR1 SGHTA, CDR2 FQGTGA. V was cut by 5 bases and J by 2 bases, with 7 bases left in between. CDR3 length: 13 residues. The sequence was obtained from a woman aged 65 to 85 with COVID-19, enrolled during active disease. This sequence joins TRBV7-3 and TRBJ1-3, with D unclear. Sequencing was performed on peripheral blood. The CDR3 DNA reads TGTGCCAGCAGCCCGGGTCCTGGAAACACCATATATTTT. Its protein is CASSPGPGNTIYF. The entire variable domain, with the rest obtained from reference TRBV7-3 and TRBJ1-3, is as follows: GAGVSQTPSNKVTEKGKYVELRCDPISGHTALYWYRQSLGQGPEFLIYFQGTGAADDSGLPNDRFFAVRPEGSVSTLKIQRTERGDSAVYLCASSPGPGNTIYFGEGSWLTVV.